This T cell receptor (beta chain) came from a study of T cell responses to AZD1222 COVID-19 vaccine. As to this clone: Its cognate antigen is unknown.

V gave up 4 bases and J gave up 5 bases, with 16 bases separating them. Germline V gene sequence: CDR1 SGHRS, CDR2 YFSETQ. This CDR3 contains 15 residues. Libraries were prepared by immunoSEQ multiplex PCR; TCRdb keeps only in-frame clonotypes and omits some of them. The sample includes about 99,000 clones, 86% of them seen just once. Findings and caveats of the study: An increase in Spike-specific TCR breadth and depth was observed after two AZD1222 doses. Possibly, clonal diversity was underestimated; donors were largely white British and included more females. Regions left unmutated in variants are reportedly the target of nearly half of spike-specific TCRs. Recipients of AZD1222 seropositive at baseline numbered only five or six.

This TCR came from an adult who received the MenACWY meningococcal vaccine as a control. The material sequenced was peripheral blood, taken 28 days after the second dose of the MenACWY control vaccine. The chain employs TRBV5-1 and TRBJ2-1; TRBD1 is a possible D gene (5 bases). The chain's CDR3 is CASSPNAGWDNEQFF. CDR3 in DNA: TGCGCCAGCAGCCCGAACGCAGGGTGGGACAATGAGCAGTTCTTC.